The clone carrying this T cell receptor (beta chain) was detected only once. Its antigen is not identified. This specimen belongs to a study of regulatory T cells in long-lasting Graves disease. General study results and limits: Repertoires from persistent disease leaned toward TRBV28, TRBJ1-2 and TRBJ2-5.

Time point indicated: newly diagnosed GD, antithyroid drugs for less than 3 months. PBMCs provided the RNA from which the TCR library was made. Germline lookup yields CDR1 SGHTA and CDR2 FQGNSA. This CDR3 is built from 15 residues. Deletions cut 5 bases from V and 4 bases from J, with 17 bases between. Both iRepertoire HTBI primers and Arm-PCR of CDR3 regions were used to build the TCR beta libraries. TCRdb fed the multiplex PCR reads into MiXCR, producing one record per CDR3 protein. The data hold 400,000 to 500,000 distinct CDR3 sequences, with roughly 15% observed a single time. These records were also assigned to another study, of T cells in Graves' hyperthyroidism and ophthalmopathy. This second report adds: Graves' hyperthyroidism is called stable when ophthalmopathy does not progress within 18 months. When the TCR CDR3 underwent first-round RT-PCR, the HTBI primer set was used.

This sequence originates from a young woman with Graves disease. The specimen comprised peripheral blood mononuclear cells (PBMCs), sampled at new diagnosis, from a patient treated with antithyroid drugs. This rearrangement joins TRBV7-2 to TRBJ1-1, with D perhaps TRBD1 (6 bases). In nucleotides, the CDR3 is TGTGCCAGCAGCGGGGCAGGGGTTCGGGGCACTGAAGCTTTCTTT. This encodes CASSGAGVRGTEAFF.